This TCR beta chain derives from a study of PD-1 blockade in classical Hodgkin lymphoma. Broader study findings: Whereas CD4+ TCR diversity had risen significantly by C4D1, CD8+ TCR diversity had not. Complete responders showed a baseline diversity that resembled the diversity of newly diagnosed patients.

This CDR3 spans 11 amino acids. From germline, CDR1 is DFQATT and CDR2 SNEGSKA (reference sequence). The ends were cut back, 5 bases at V and 4 bases at J, with 8 bases in the middle. For this clone: What it binds is not known.

Time point here: cycle 4 day 1 (C4D1), after 6 weeks of nivolumab. Following autologous stem cell transplantation, relapse occurred in every patient, and exposure to brentuximab vedotin varied. Researchers report purifying CD4+ T cells from thawed PBMCs by magnetic negative selection. Assay used: immunoSEQ multiplex PCR; TCRdb lists only in-frame clones, some missing. The data hold tens of thousands of clones, with about 93% observed a single time. The material sequenced was CD4+ T cells from blood, taken before the fourth cycle of nivolumab. This sequence originates from a human donor with classical Hodgkin lymphoma. The genes are TRBV20-1 and TRBJ1-1; possibly TRBD1 for D (5 bases). Here the CDR3 reads CSAQGGTEAFF. DNA of the CDR3: TGCAGTGCTCAGGGTGGCACTGAAGCTTTCTTT.